These 21 T cell receptor beta chains were sequenced from one sample in a study of cytomegalovirus exposure and HLA in healthy donors. The PCR employed 60 Vbeta primers together with 13 Jbeta primers. Here immunoSEQ multiplex PCR was the method, and the copy in TCRdb shows in-frame clones only, minus some. Of about 82,000 clones listed, roughly 74% were seen once; the top ten hold about 6.2%. Input material: PBMCs. The receptors were sampled from a woman between 45 and 65 years old in good health and CMV-seropositive.

The chain combines TRBV5-1 with TRBJ2-6, with D possibly being TRBD1 (5 bases). Trimming stripped 1 base from V and 0 bases from J, with 8 bases between. The germline V gene has CDR1 SGHRS and CDR2 YFSETQ. CDR3 size: 16 residues. The CDR3 nucleotides read TGCGCCAGCAGCTTGTCAGGGATCTCTGGGGCCAACGTCCTGACTTTC. Translating it yields CASSLSGISGANVLTF.

This sequence joins TRBV14 and TRBJ1-4; no reliable D call. V lost 1 base and J 2 bases, leaving 8 bases between the germline ends. The CDR3 extends over 15 amino acids. The germline V gene encodes CDR1 SGHDN and CDR2 FVKESK. The CDR3 here is CASSQVRVTNEKLFF. The CDR3 DNA reads TGTGCCAGCAGCCAAGTGCGGGTGACTAATGAAAAACTGTTTTTT.

This clone was seen a single time. The genes are TRBV28 and TRBJ1-1; the D gene is possibly TRBD1 (6 bases). This CDR3 region has 14 residues. V gave up 3 bases and J gave up 5 bases, with 13 bases separating them. Germline V gives CDR1 MDHEN, CDR2 SYDVKM. CDR3: CASSFGGARTEAFF. As DNA, the CDR3 is TGTGCCAGCAGTTTCGGGGGGGCGAGGACTGAAGCTTTCTTT.

The table lists this clone with a count of one. This chain links TRBV4-1 with TRBJ1-1; D perhaps matches TRBD1 (5 bases). The length of the CDR3 is 16 residues. Germline-derived CDR1 and CDR2 are MGHRA and YSYEKL. V was cut by 4 bases and J by 6 bases, with 21 bases left in between. CDR3 DNA sequence: TGCGCCAGCAGCCCGTCCACAGGATATACCAGGGCTGAAGCTTTCTTT. This encodes CASSPSTGYTRAEAFF.

V usage is TRBV7-2 and J usage is TRBJ1-2, with D maybe TRBD1 (6 bases). The CDR3 runs to 12 residues. Trimming removed 5 bases at V and 8 bases at J, with 12 bases between. Per germline, CDR1 SGHTA and CDR2 FQGNSA. This CDR3 reads CASSPYREGYTF. Here the CDR3 DNA reads TGTGCCAGCAGCCCATACAGGGAAGGCTACACCTTC.

The chain is built from TRBV2 and TRBJ2-1, with D perhaps matching TRBD2 (5 bases). This CDR3 comprises 13 residues. V dropped 7 bases and J dropped 4 bases, with 11 bases sitting between them. Germline V CDR1 and CDR2: SNHLY, FYNNEI. The CDR3 DNA reads TGTGCCAGCATCCCAAGGGAGTACAATGAGCAGTTCTTC. It translates to CASIPREYNEQFF.

The genes are TRBV20-1 and TRBJ2-5, with D hard to call. The germline gives CDR1 DFQATT, CDR2 SNEGSKA (reference sequence). The CDR3 is 11 amino acids. V lost 3 bases to trimming and J lost 3 bases, with 5 bases between them. The CDR3 nucleotides are TGCAGTGCTAGTTCGGAAGAGACCCAGTACTTC. Protein sequence: CSASSEETQYF.

The V gene is TRBV7-6, the J gene TRBJ2-7, with a possible D match to TRBD2 (7 bases). CDR1 and CDR2 (germline): SGHVS, FNYEAQ. The CDR3 runs to 16 residues. Trimming stripped 4 bases from V and 2 bases from J, with 18 bases between. CDR3 sequence (DNA): TGTGCCAGCAGCTCGAGTAGGGGGAGGGCCCCCTACGAGCAGTACTTC. Residues: CASSSSRGRAPYEQYF.

In this sample, this clone turned up a few times. The chain is built from TRBV19 and TRBJ2-7; D call uncertain. The germline gives CDR1 LNHDA, CDR2 SQIVND (reference sequence). The CDR3 loop spans 13 amino acids. V gave up 4 bases and J gave up 0 bases, with 7 bases separating them. CDR3 coding DNA: TGTGCCAGTAGTAGGAGCCTCTCCTACGAGCAGTACTTC. This translates into CASSRSLSYEQYF.

This chain joins TRBV19 and TRBJ2-3; tentative D call: TRBD2 (7 bases). The CDR3 covers 13 residues. Looked up from germline, CDR1 is LNHDA and CDR2 is SQIVND (reference sequence). Trimming cost V 5 bases and J 4 bases, with 10 bases left between them. The CDR3 DNA follows: TGTGCCAGTAGTCAGGGGAGGGCAGATACGCAGTATTTT. This translates into CASSQGRADTQYF.

V usage is TRBV11-3 and J usage is TRBJ1-2; 7 bases are shared with TRBD1. Germline trimming cut 1 base from V and 2 bases from J; bases unmatched to any gene: 10. Germline CDR1 and CDR2: SGHNT and YENEEA. The CDR3 covers 17 residues. The CDR3: CASSLGGTGEWNYGYTF. CDR3 DNA sequence: TGTGCCAGCAGCTTAGGGGGTACAGGGGAGTGGAACTATGGCTACACCTTC.

J is TRBJ1-5 and V is TRBV9, with 7 nucleotides matching TRBD1. With 2 bases clipped from V and 7 bases from J, the junction kept 9 bases outside the gene matches. The CDR3 has 15 residues. Germline V gene sequence: CDR1 SGDLS, CDR2 YYNGEE. In DNA, the CDR3 is TGTGCCAGCAGCGTCGAACCCTCAGGGGGACAGCCCCAGCATTTT. Translation: CASSVEPSGGQPQHF.

This clone was counted a single time. The chain uses TRBV12-5 and TRBJ2-2; D perhaps matches TRBD2 (5 bases). CDR1 and CDR2 from the germline V gene are LGHNT and FRNRAP. CDR3 length: 13 amino acids. The V gene lost 6 bases and the J gene lost 3 bases, with 8 bases spanning the gap. The CDR3 nucleotides read TGTGCTAGTGGCCAGCGGTACACCGGGGAGCTGTTTTTT. This codes for CASGQRYTGELFF.

J is TRBJ1-1 and V is TRBV25-1, with D perhaps TRBD1 (5 bases). Germline CDR1 and CDR2: MGHDK and SYGVNS. The CDR3 has 14 residues. V was pared by 3 bases and J by 5 bases, with 13 bases between. The DNA of the CDR3 is TGTGCCAGCAGTGACCCGCAGGGCAGGACTGAAGCTTTCTTT. Protein sequence: CASSDPQGRTEAFF.

The chain carries TRBV18 and TRBJ1-5; no definite D call. The CDR3 is 15 amino acids. V lost 1 base and J lost 0, with 7 bases in between. CDR1 KGHSH and CDR2 LQKENI come from the germline V gene. CDR3 coding DNA: TGTGCCAGCTCACCACAGGCGGATAGCAATCAGCCCCAGCATTTT. It translates to CASSPQADSNQPQHF. The entire variable domain, with the rest obtained from reference TRBV18 and TRBJ1-5, is as follows: NAGVMQNPRHLVRRRGQEARLRCSPMKGHSHVYWYRQLPEEGLKFMVYLQKENIIDESGMPKERFSAEFPKEGPSILRIQQVVRGDSAAYFCASSPQADSNQPQHFGDGTRLSIL.

The rearrangement joins TRBV9 to TRBJ2-7, with 7 positions matching TRBD2. The CDR3 totals 14 residues. V shed 4 bases and J 2 bases; nucleotides not matched to a gene: 6. The germline V gene encodes CDR1 SGDLS and CDR2 YYNGEE. The CDR3 spells CASSPQTSPYEQYF. CDR3 bases: TGTGCCAGCAGCCCTCAGACTAGCCCCTACGAGCAGTACTTC.

The rearrangement links TRBV27 to TRBJ2-5; D is unclear. The closer fit of TRBJ2-7 to the DNA end suggests the J call may be wrong. The CDR3 covers 13 residues. Germline V gene sequence: CDR1 MNHEY, CDR2 SMNVEV (reference sequence). CDR3 region: CASSFNGAYEQYF. The CDR3 bases are TGTGCCAGCAGTTTTAATGGAGCCTACGAGCAGTACTTC.

The rearrangement uses TRBV29-1 and TRBJ2-1, with 9 bases lining up with TRBD2. This CDR3 comprises 13 residues. The germline V gene encodes CDR1 SQVTM and CDR2 ANQGSEA. J was trimmed by 10 bases and V by 5 bases; bases with no gene match: 9. The CDR3 spells CSVRPGLAREQFF. CDR3 DNA: TGCAGCGTTCGTCCGGGACTAGCAAGAGAGCAGTTCTTC.

This clone was found a few times. DNA for the CDR3: TGCAGTGGGCGGGACACAGATACGCAGTATTTT. This sequence encodes CSGRDTDTQYF. The rearrangement uses TRBV20-1 and TRBJ2-3; possible D gene TRBD2, 6 bases. Germline loops: CDR1 DFQATT, CDR2 SNEGSKA (reference sequence). CDR3 length: 11 residues. Trimming pared 7 bases from V and 2 bases from J, leaving 7 bases between.

This rearrangement joins TRBV20-1 to TRBJ2-5; unclear D gene. The J call may be wrong; the DNA end is better matched by TRBJ2-7. Germline CDR1 is DFQATT and CDR2 is SNEGSKA (reference sequence). The CDR3 covers 11 residues. This chain's CDR3 is CSARADYEQYF. The CDR3 nucleotides are TGCAGTGCTAGAGCCGACTACGAGCAGTACTTC.

A remark on this clone: Germline and junction disagree at one end, which may indicate a read error. The V call is TRBV28, the J call TRBJ2-7; 10 nucleotides align to TRBD1. The germline V gene has CDR1 MDHEN and CDR2 SYDVKM. The CDR3 sequence is 13 residues long. Here the CDR3 DNA reads TGTGCCGGCAGACGGGACAGGGGCTACGAGCAGTACTTC. Its protein is CAGRRDRGYEQYF.